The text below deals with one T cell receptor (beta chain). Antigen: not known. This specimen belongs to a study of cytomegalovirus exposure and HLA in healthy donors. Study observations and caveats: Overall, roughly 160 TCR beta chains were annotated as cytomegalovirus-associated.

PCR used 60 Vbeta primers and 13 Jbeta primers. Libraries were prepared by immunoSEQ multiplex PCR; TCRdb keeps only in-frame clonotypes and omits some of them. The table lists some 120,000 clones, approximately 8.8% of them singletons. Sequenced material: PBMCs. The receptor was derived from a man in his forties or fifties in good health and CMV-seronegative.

CDR3 nucleotides: TGTGCCAGCTCATCCAGGGGCAGCCCAGGGGATGGCTACACCTTC. Residues: CASSSRGSPGDGYTF. V gene TRBV18 combines with J gene TRBJ1-2; perhaps TRBD1 as D (6 bases). Germline CDR1 reads KGHSH; CDR2 reads LQKENI. V shed 5 bases and J shed 6 bases, with 19 bases lying between them. This CDR3 region has 15 residues.